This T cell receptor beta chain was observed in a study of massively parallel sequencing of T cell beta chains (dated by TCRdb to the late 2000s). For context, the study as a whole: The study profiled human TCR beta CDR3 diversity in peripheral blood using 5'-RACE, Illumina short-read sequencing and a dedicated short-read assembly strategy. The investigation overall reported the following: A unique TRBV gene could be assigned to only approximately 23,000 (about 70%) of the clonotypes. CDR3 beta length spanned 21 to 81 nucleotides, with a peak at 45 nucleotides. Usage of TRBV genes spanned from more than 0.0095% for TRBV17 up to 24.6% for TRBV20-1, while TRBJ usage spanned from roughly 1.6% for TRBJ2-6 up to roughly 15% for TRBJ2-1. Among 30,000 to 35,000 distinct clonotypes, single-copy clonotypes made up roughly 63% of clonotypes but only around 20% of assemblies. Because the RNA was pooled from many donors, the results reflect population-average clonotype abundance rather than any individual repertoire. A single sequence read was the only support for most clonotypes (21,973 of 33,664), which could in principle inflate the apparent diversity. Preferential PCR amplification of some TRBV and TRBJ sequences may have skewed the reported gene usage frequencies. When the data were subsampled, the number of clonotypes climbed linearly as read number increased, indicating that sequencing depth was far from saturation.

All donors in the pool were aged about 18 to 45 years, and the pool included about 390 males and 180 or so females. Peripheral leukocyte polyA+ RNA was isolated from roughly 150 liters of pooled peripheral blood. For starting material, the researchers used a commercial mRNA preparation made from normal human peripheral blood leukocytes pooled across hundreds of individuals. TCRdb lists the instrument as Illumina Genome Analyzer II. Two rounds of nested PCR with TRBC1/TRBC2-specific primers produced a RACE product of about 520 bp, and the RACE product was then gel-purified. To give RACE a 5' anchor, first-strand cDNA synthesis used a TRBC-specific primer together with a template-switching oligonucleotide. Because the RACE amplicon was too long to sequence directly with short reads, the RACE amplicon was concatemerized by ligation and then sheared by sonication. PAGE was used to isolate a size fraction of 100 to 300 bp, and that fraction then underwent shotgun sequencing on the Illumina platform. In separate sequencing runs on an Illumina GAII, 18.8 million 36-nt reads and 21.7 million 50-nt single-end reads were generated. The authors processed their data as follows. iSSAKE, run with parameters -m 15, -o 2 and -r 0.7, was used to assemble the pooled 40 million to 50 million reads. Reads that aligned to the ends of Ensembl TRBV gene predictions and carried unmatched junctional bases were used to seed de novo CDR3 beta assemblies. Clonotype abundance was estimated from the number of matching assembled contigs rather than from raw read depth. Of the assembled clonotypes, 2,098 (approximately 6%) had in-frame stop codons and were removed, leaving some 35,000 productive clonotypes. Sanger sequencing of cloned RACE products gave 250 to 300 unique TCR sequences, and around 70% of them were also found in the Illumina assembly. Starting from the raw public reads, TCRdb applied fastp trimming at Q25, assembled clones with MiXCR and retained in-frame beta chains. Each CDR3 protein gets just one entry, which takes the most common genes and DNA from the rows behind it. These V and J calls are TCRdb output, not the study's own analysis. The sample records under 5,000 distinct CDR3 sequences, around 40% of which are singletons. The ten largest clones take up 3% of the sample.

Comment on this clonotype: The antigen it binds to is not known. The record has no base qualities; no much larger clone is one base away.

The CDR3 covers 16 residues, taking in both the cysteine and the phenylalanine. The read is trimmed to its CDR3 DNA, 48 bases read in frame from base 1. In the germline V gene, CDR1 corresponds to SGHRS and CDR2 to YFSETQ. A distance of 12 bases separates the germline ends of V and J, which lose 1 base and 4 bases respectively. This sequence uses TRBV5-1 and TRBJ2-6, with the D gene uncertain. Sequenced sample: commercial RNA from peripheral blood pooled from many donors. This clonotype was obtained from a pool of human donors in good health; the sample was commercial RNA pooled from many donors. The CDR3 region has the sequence CASSLRSASGANVLTF. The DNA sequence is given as TGCGCCAGCAGCTTGAGGTCAGCTTCGGGGGCCAACGTCCTGACTTTC.